The rows below give T cell receptor beta chains drawn from one sample of a study of blood T cell repertoires in COVID-19. Produced via immunoSEQ multiplex PCR; TCRdb's table is partial and in-frame only. The table has 300,000 to 500,000 clones, approximately 87% seen once. Specimen: PBMCs or T cells enriched from blood (not recorded which). These receptors were obtained from a woman aged 25-40 years with acute COVID-19. CDR3s leave out the opening cysteine and the closing phenylalanine or tryptophan.

V gene	J gene	CDR3 protein
TRBV3-1/TRBV3-2	TRBJ2-7	ASSQVRTGDSYEQY
TRBV3-1/TRBV3-2	TRBJ1-2	ASSQDFGPGVSGYT
TRBV2	TRBJ2-7	ASSVEQGNYEQY
TRBV7-9	TRBJ1-1	ASSLAGTRGLLDAF
TRBV7-9	TRBJ2-3	ASSLGPRRGADTQY
TRBV2	TRBJ1-3	ASSEITGGADTIY
TRBV27	TRBJ1-2	ASSSTGTGGPLIYGYT
TRBV5-1	TRBJ1-1	ASSLKGSFLNTEAF
TRBV5-1	TRBJ2-7	ASSEIGGDPYEQY
TRBV7-2	TRBJ2-5	ASTSRGRGARQETQY
TRBV18	TRBJ2-7	ASSALQGPEQY
TRBV15	TRBJ1-2	ATLGHKSYGYT
TRBV2	TRBJ2-7	AGGQGSYEQY
TRBV4-3	TRBJ1-1	ASSPGTATEAF
TRBV4-3	TRBJ2-5	ASSQSGTGGFQETQY
TRBV30	TRBJ1-1	AWSATGDEAF
TRBV5-8	TRBJ2-7	ASSLPSYYEQY
TRBV19	TRBJ1-3	ASSKQGFGDTIY
TRBV12-3/TRBV12-4	TRBJ2-7	ASRGGWSYEQY
TRBV4-1	TRBJ1-1	ASSQVRPQGAVSAEAF
TRBV7-3	TRBJ2-1	ASSLGLAGGPGEQF
TRBV7-2	TRBJ1-1	ASSPDILNTEAF
TRBV18	TRBJ2-7	ASSRYNYEQY
TRBV2	TRBJ2-7	ASKRTDEQY
TRBV15	TRBJ2-1	ATSRDPGGTNEQF
TRBV10-3	TRBJ1-1	AISDHPPPRHTEAF
TRBV6-1	TRBJ2-7	ASSEPFTGTTK
TRBV7-2	TRBJ2-7	ASSSPLTGRGSSYEQY
TRBV3-1/TRBV3-2	TRBJ2-3	ASSQKRKAGVADTQY
TRBV24-1	TRBJ2-1	ATSDRFTEQF
TRBV18	TRBJ1-2	ASSPGQGTNYGYT
TRBV7-6	TRBJ1-6	ASSFESSYNSPLH
TRBV6-6	TRBJ1-3	ATEETYSGNTIY
TRBV3-1/TRBV3-2	TRBJ2-5	ASSPHRGGAGETQY